A single sample gave rise to the 9 T cell receptor beta chains below, sequenced in a study of blood T cells in healthy people across ages. A second PCR, run for 7 to 11 cycles, used a sample-barcoded 5' primer plus a J-beta primer mix. TCRdb re-derived calls from the 5' RACE reads in MiXCR, one entry per CDR3 protein. The sample records over 1,500,000 distinct CDR3 sequences, approximately 39% being singletons. The sequenced material came from blood. These receptors were collected from a human donor in good health.

This clonotype came up a few times. The chain recombines TRBV7-2 with TRBJ1-4; tentatively, D is TRBD1 (6 bases). Germline V gives CDR1 SGHTA, CDR2 FQGNSA. The CDR3 loop spans 16 amino acids. The ends were cut back, 3 bases at V and 4 bases at J, with 15 bases in the middle. The CDR3 spells CASSFVEGVDNEKLFF. The CDR3 bases are TGTGCCAGCAGCTTTGTGGAGGGGGTTGATAATGAAAAACTGTTTTTT.

This clonotype was observed a handful of times. The V call is TRBV6-1, the J call TRBJ2-6; possibly TRBD1 for D (6 bases). This CDR3 region has 16 residues. The germline CDR1 and CDR2 sequences are MNHNS and SASEGT. Trimming stripped 5 bases from V and 3 bases from J, with 14 bases between. CDR3 in amino acids: CASSKGWTVGANVLTF. CDR3 bases: TGTGCCAGCAGTAAAGGATGGACAGTTGGGGCCAACGTCCTGACTTTC.

The chain links TRBV20-1 to TRBJ2-6, with TRBD1 matching over 10 bases. Germline V gene sequence: CDR1 DFQATT, CDR2 SNEGSKA (reference sequence). V was pared by 1 base and J by 0 bases, with 3 bases of the junction left unmatched. The CDR3 is 17 residues long. The CDR3 region has the DNA TGCAGTGCTAGAGCCGGGACAGGGGCCTCTGGGGCCAACGTCCTGACTTTC. Residues: CSARAGTGASGANVLTF.

This clonotype has only one observation. The chain carries TRBV20-1 and TRBJ2-1; D could derive from TRBD1 or TRBD2 (6 bases each). CDR1 and CDR2 from the germline V gene are DFQATT and SNEGSKA (reference sequence). Trimming stripped 4 bases from V and 4 bases from J, with 17 bases between. The CDR3 is 15 residues long. Here the CDR3 reads CSATGGGQIYNEQFF. For the CDR3, the DNA is TGCAGTGCTACAGGTGGGGGGCAAATATACAATGAGCAGTTCTTC.

This rearrangement joins TRBV7-9 to TRBJ1-1; no clear D. CDR1 SEHNR and CDR2 FQNEAQ come from the germline V gene (reference sequence). This CDR3 has 14 residues. Trimming removed 5 bases from V and 1 base from J, with 11 bases in between. The CDR3 coding sequence is TGTGCCAGCAGCGATTCGGGCAGGAACACTGAAGCTTTCTTT. Protein product: CASSDSGRNTEAFF.

In this sample, this clonotype turned up a few times. The genes are TRBV12-3 or TRBV12-4 and TRBJ2-3; D is undetermined. Trimming cost V 7 bases and J 2 bases, with 10 bases left between them. This CDR3 comprises 13 residues. The CDR3 DNA reads TGTGCCAGCACCCGGAGTAACACAGATACGCAGTATTTT. Translation gives CASTRSNTDTQYF.

Of note for this clonotype: With a much larger clone just one base away, this may be a read error. The CDR3 carries no conserved terminal phenylalanine or tryptophan, so it likely arises from a read error. This chain links TRBV11-2 with TRBJ2-5; D ambiguous. The CDR3 consists of 14 residues. Germline V gene sequence: CDR1 SGHAT, CDR2 FQNNGV. V lost 1 base, J lost 0 bases, and 6 bases lay in between. The DNA for the CDR3 is TGTGCCAGCAGCTTAGGCACGTACCAAGAGACCCAGTACTGC. Its translation: CASSLGTYQETQYC.

This chain uses TRBV20-1 with TRBJ1-2; 7 bases match TRBD1. J lost 6 bases, V lost 6 bases, and 13 bases had no gene match. Germline V gives CDR1 DFQATT, CDR2 SNEGSKA (reference sequence). This CDR3 contains 14 residues. The DNA for the CDR3 is TGCAGTGCCCCTGGGATAGGGGGCTTTGATGGCTACACCTTC. This encodes CSAPGIGGFDGYTF.

The chain links TRBV7-3 to TRBJ2-3, with a possible D match to TRBD2 (5 bases). This CDR3 comprises 13 residues. V lost 2 bases and J lost 5, with 8 bases in between. Per germline, CDR1 SGHTA and CDR2 FQGTGA. CDR3 loop: CASSLVEGDTQYF. The CDR3 DNA reads as TGTGCCAGCAGCTTAGTCGAGGGAGATACGCAGTATTTT.